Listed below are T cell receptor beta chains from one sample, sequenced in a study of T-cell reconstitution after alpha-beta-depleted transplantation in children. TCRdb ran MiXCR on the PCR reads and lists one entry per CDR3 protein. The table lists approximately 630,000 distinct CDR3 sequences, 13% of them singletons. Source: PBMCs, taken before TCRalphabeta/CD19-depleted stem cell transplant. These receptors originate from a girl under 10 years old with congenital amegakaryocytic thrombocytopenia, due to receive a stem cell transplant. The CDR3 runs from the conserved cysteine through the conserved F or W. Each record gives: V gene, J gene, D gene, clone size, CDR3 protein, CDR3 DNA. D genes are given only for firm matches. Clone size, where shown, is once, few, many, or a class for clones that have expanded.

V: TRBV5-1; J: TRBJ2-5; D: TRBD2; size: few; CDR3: CASSPNSGSWETQYF; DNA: TGCGCCAGCAGCCCAAACAGCGGGAGCTGGGAGACCCAGTACTTC
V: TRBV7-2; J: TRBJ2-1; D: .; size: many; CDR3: CASSLDYNLDNEQFF; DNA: TGTGCCAGCAGCTTAGACTATAACTTAGACAATGAGCAGTTCTTC
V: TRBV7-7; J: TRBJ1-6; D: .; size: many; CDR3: CASSRDNNSPLHF; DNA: TGTGCCAGCAGCCGGGACAATAATTCACCCCTCCACTTT
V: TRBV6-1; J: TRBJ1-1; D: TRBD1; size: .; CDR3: CASRSTTGGRTEAFF; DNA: TGTGCCAGCAGAAGTACTACAGGGGGCCGAACTGAAGCTTTCTTT
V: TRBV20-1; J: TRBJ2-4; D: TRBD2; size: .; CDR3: CSARTRLAGDGDIQYF; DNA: TGCAGTGCTAGAACCCGACTAGCGGGAGATGGGGACATTCAGTACTTC
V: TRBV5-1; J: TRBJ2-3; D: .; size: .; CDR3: CASRTRDGGSDTQYF; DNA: TGCGCCAGCCGGACGCGGGACGGAGGGTCTGATACGCAGTATTTT
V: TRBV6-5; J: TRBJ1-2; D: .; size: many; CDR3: CASSYSDPPYGGYTF; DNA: TGTGCCAGCAGTTACTCCGACCCCCCTTACGGTGGCTACACCTTC
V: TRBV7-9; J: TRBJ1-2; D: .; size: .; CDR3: CASSYRQGSLYGYTF; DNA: TGTGCCAGCAGCTACCGCCAGGGGTCCCTTTATGGCTACACCTTC
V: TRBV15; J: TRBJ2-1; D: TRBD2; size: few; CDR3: CATSRGNSRLAGRASDEQFF; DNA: TGTGCCACCAGCAGAGGAAACTCTAGACTAGCGGGACGGGCATCTGATGAGCAGTTCTTC
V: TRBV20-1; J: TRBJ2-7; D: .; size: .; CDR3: CSASAPLGLTLSSHEQYF; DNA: TGCAGTGCTAGTGCGCCACTAGGGCTGACGTTGAGCTCCCACGAGCAGTACTTC
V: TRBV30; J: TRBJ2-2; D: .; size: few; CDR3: CAWTSELYGELFF; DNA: TGTGCCTGGACCTCAGAGTTATACGGGGAGCTGTTTTTT
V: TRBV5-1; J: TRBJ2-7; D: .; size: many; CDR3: CASSTDRSSYEQYF; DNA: TGCGCCAGCAGCACAGACAGGAGCTCCTACGAGCAGTACTTC
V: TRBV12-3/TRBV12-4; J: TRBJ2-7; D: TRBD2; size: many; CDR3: CASSLVGTSGSYEQYF; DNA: TGTGCCAGCAGTTTAGTTGGGACTAGCGGGAGTTACGAGCAGTACTTC
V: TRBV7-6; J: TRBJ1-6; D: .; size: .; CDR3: CASSGPPGSPLHF; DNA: TGTGCCAGCAGCGGCCCACCGGGGTCACCCCTCCACTTT
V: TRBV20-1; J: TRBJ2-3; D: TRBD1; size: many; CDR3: CSVTGGVGTDTQYF; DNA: TGCAGTGTCACAGGGGGCGTGGGTACAGATACGCAGTATTTT
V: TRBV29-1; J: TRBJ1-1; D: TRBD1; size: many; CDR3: CSARTGLHSTEAFF; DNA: TGCAGCGCTAGGACAGGGCTTCATAGCACTGAAGCTTTCTTT
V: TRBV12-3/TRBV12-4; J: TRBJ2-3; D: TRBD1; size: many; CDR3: CASSRGQGAQYF; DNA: TGTGCCAGCAGCCGAGGACAGGGTGCGCAGTATTTT
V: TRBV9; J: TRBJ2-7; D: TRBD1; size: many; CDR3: CASSVGTGGRSYEQYF; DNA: TGTGCCAGCAGCGTAGGGACAGGGGGTCGGTCCTACGAGCAGTACTTC
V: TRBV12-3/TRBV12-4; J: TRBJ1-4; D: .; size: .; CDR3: CASSRTAVNEKLFF; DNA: TGTGCCAGCAGTCGGACCGCGGTTAATGAAAAACTGTTTTTT
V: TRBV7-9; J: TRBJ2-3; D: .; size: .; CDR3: CASSPTRARIYTDTQYF; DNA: TGTGCCAGCAGCCCAACTCGGGCGCGAATCTACACAGATACGCAGTATTTT
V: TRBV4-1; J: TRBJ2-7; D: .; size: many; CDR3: CASSQDFAVYEQYF; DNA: TGCGCCAGCAGCCAAGACTTCGCCGTTTACGAGCAGTACTTC
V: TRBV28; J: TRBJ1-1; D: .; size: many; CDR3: CASSPRDEAFF; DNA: TGTGCCAGCAGTCCCCGGGATGAAGCTTTCTTT
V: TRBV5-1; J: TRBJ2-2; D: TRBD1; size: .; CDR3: CASSRRTGSNTGELFF; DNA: TGCGCCAGCAGCCGCAGGACAGGCTCGAACACCGGGGAGCTGTTTTTT
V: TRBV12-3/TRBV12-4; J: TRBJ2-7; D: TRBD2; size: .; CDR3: CASSDETSASSYEQYF; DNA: TGTGCCAGCAGCGACGAGACTAGCGCTTCCTCCTACGAGCAGTACTTC
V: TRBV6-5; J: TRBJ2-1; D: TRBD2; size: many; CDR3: CASSQSTGGRAYNEQFF; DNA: TGTGCCAGCAGCCAATCTACGGGGGGTAGGGCCTACAATGAGCAGTTCTTC
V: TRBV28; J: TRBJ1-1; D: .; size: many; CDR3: CASSPGTVNTEAFF; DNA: TGTGCCAGCAGTCCCGGGACGGTGAACACTGAAGCTTTCTTT
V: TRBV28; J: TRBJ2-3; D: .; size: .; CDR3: CASSPLGRTVVADTQYF; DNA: TGTGCCAGCAGTCCCCTGGGACGCACTGTCGTGGCAGATACGCAGTATTTT
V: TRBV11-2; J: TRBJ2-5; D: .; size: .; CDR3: CASSLDPGLQMETQYF; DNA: TGTGCCAGCAGCTTAGATCCGGGTTTACAGATGGAGACCCAGTACTTC
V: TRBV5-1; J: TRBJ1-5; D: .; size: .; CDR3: CASSPSAGGNQPQPF; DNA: TGCGCCAGCAGCCCCTCGGCGGGGGGCAATCAGCCCCAGCCTTTT
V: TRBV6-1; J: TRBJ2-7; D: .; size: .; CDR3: CASSAPLGFEQYF; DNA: TGTGCCAGCAGTGCTCCACTAGGTTTTGAGCAGTACTTC
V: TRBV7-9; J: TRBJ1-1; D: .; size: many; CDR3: CASSFFDRARNTEAFF; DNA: TGTGCCAGCAGCTTCTTCGACAGAGCACGGAACACTGAAGCTTTCTTT
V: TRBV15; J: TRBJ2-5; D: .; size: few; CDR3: CATSRDQRAGETQYF; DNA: TGTGCCACCAGCAGAGATCAGAGGGCTGGGGAGACCCAGTACTTC
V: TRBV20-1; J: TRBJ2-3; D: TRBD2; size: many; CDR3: CSARSGGTQYF; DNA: TGCAGTGCCAGAAGCGGGGGTACGCAGTATTTT
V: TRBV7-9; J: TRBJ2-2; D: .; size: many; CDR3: CASRLTDHTGELFF; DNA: TGTGCCAGCAGGCTCACCGATCACACCGGGGAGCTGTTTTTT
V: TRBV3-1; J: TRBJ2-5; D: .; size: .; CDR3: CASSQDEAAYQETQYF; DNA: TGTGCCAGCAGCCAAGACGAAGCGGCCTACCAAGAGACCCAGTACTTC
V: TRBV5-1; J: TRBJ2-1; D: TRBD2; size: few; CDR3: CASSWNRAGLAVNEQFF; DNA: TGCGCCAGCAGCTGGAACCGTGCGGGACTAGCGGTAAATGAGCAGTTCTTC
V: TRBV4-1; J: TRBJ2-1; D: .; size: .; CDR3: CASSQGGLHEQFF; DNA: TGCGCCAGCAGCCAAGGGGGGTTGCATGAGCAGTTCTTC
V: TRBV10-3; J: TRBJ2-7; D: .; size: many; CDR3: CAISEIHKITSYEQYF; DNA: TGTGCCATCAGTGAGATCCACAAAATAACCTCCTACGAGCAGTACTTC
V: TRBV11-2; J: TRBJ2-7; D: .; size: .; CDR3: CASSLRGSGTKKAYEQHF; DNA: TGTGCCAGCAGCTTACGGGGGTCTGGGACCAAAAAAGCCTACGAACAGCACTTC
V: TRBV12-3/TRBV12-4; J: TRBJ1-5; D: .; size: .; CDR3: CASSLTGYNQPQHF; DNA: TGTGCCAGCAGTCTTACAGGTTACAATCAGCCCCAGCATTTT
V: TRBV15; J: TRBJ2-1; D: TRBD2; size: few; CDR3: CATSMRTSGNNEQFF; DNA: TGTGCCACCAGCATGAGGACTAGCGGGAACAATGAGCAGTTCTTC
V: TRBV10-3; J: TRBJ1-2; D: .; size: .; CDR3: CAISLSPFPYGYTF; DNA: TGTGCCATCAGTTTATCCCCGTTTCCCTATGGCTACACCTTC
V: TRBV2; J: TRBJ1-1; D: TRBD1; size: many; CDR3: CASSEQGAADTEAFF; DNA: TGTGCCAGCAGTGAACAGGGGGCCGCGGACACTGAAGCTTTCTTT
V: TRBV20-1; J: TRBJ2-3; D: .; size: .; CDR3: CSPFPGNTDTQYF; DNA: TGCAGCCCTTTTCCGGGGAACACAGATACGCAGTATTTT
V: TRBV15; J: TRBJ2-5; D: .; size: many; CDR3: CATSFPSSVQETQYF; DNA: TGTGCCACCAGCTTTCCCAGTAGCGTACAAGAGACCCAGTACTTC
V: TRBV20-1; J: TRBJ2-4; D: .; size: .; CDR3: CSARDQALAKNIQYF; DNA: TGCAGTGCTCGTGATCAGGCATTAGCCAAAAACATTCAGTACTTC
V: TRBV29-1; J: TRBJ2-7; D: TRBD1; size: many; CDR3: CSVEETGPYEQYF; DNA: TGCAGCGTTGAAGAGACAGGGCCCTACGAGCAGTACTTC
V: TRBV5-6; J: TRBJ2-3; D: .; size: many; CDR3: CASNRSPDTQYF; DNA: TGTGCCAGCAACAGGTCACCAGATACGCAGTATTTT
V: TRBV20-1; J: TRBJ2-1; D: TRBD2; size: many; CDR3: CSARDELGLVPNEQFF; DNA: TGCAGTGCTAGAGATGAGTTGGGACTAGTCCCTAATGAGCAGTTCTTC
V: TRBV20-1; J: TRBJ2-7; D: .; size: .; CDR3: CSGHALYEQYF; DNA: TGCAGTGGGCATGCACTCTACGAGCAGTACTTC
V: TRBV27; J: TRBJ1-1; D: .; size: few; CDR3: CASSPIPGQIEAFF; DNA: TGTGCCAGCAGTCCGATCCCCGGACAGATTGAAGCTTTCTTT
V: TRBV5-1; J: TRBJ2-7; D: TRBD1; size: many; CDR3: CASSSTGGPYEQYF; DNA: TGTGCCAGCAGTTCCACAGGGGGCCCCTACGAGCAGTACTTC
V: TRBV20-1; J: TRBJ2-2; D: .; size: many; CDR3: CSARPRPSTGELFF; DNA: TGCAGTGCTAGGCCCAGGCCCTCCACCGGGGAGCTGTTTTTT
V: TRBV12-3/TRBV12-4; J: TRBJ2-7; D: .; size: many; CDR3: CASSFLGEQYF; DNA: TGTGCCAGCAGTTTTCTTGGCGAGCAGTACTTC
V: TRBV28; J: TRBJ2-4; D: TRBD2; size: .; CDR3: CASSSGGKNIQYF; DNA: TGTGCCAGCAGTTCGGGGGGGAAAAACATTCAGTACTTC
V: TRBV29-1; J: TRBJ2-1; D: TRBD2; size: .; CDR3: CSVTGTSGFSYNEQFF; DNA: TGCAGCGTGACCGGGACTAGCGGGTTTTCCTACAATGAGCAGTTCTTC
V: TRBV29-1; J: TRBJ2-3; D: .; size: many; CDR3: CSVDPRGPRYRTDTQYF; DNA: TGCAGCGTTGATCCCCGGGGACCACGGTACAGGACAGATACGCAGTATTTT
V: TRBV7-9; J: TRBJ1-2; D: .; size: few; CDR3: CASSLASQGDGYTF; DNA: TGTGCCAGCAGCTTAGCTTCGCAGGGAGATGGCTACACCTTC